This TCR beta chain was recovered during a study of T cell responses to AZD1222 COVID-19 vaccine. CDR1 and CDR2 from the germline V gene are MNHEY and SMNVEV (reference sequence). The CDR3 is made up of 15 amino acids. V lost 4 bases and J 3 bases, leaving 12 bases between the germline ends. The assay was immunoSEQ multiplex PCR, and TCRdb's table has in-frame clones only and misses some. The sample yields over 150,000 clones, roughly nine tenths seen once. Overall study results and limits: Spike-specific TCR breadth and depth rose after two AZD1222 doses. Reportedly, nearly half of unique spike TCRs recognized epitopes outside B.1.351/B.1.1.7 mutations. Donors were chiefly white British, with a greater number of females, and clonal diversity was perhaps underestimated. None of the repertoires were sampled until the peak T cell response had passed.

On this clone: No antigen is known for it.

The rearrangement links TRBV27 to TRBJ1-4, with D unresolved. This receptor was obtained from an adult who received the AZD1222 COVID-19 vaccine. The source material was peripheral blood, sampled 28 days after the second AZD1222 dose. The CDR3 DNA reads as TGTGCCAGCAGTTCACCGGGCAGCTCTAATGAAAAACTGTTTTTT. This translates into CASSSPGSSNEKLFF.